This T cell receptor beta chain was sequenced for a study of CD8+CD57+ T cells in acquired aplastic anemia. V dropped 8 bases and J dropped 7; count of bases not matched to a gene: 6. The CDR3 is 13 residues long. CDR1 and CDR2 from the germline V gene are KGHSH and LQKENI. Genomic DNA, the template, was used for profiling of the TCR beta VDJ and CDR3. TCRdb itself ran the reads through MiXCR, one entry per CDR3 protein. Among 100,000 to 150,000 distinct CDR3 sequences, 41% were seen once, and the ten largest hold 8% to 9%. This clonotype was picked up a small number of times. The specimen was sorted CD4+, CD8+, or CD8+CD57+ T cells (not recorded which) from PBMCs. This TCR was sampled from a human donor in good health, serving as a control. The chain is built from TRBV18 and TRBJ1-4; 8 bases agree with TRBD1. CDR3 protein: CASARTGFEKLFF. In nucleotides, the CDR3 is TGTGCCAGCGCTAGGACAGGGTTTGAAAAACTGTTTTTT.